One sample yielded the 14 T cell receptor beta chains listed below, sequenced in a study of beta chain features in type 1 diabetes. The investigators reverse transcribed all of the isolated RNA, so they sequenced expressed TCRB transcripts. Only in-frame clones appear in the TCRdb table, and some are missing; sequencing was by immunoSEQ multiplex PCR. The table records 150,000 or so clones, 48% of them present only once. Input material: Tregs from blood. The receptors shown here come from a man younger than 30 in good health.

The chain recombines TRBV28 with TRBJ1-5; 7 bases line up with TRBD1. CDR1 MDHEN and CDR2 SYDVKM come from the germline V gene. After removal of 5 bases from V and 7 bases from J, the junction contained 11 bases not matched to a gene. There are 15 residues in the CDR3. For the CDR3, the DNA is TGTGCCAGCAGTAAATTGACAGGGTACGGGCAGCCCCAGCATTTT. Residues: CASSKLTGYGQPQHF. The full variable domain, its missing parts supplied by reference TRBV28 and TRBJ1-5, is DVKVTQSSRYLVKRTGEKVFLECVQDMDHENMFWYRQDPGLGLRLIYFSYDVKMKEKGDIPEGYSVSREKKERFSLILESASTNQTSMYLCASSKLTGYGQPQHFGDGTRLSIL.

The gene calls are TRBV15 and TRBJ2-2, with 7 bases identical to TRBD1. This CDR3 has 14 residues. Germline CDR1 LNHNV, CDR2 YYDKDF (reference sequence). V trimming: 5 bases; J trimming: 2 bases; junction bases outside the gene matches: 2. CDR3 in amino acids: CATSRQGNTGELFF. CDR3 in DNA: TGTGCCACCAGCCGACAGGGTAACACCGGGGAGCTGTTTTTT.

V usage is TRBV7-3 and J usage is TRBJ2-3; 9 bases match TRBD1. Germline CDR1 reads SGHTA; CDR2 reads FQGTGA. The trim removed 5 bases at V and 6 bases at J, leaving 3 bases unmatched. The CDR3 spans 13 residues. CDR3 sequence reads: CASSGTGLDTQYF. In DNA form, the CDR3 reads TGTGCCAGCAGCGGGACAGGGTTGGATACGCAGTATTTT.

There are a few counts of this clone. J is TRBJ2-1 and V is TRBV7-9; weak D call: TRBD2 (7 bases). Looked up from germline, CDR1 is SEHNR and CDR2 is FQNEAQ (reference sequence). Trimming left V 5 bases short and J 9 bases short, with 20 bases between. The CDR3 has 15 amino acids. CDR3 sequence reads: CASSEQGNQRGEQFF. As DNA, the CDR3 is TGTGCCAGCAGCGAACAGGGTAATCAGCGGGGTGAGCAGTTCTTC.

V is TRBV10-3 and J is TRBJ2-3; 11 bases agree with TRBD2. The CDR3 consists of 14 residues. V lost 5 bases and J lost 4; bases outside the gene matches: 2. CDR1 is ENHRY, CDR2 SYGVKD, per germline. The CDR3 loop is CAISSSGGADTQYF. The CDR3 DNA follows: TGTGCCATCAGTAGTAGCGGGGGGGCAGATACGCAGTATTTT.

The chain couples TRBV23-1 to TRBJ2-1; TRBD1 agrees at 9 bases. TRBV23-1 is an ORF, with its function uncertain. The CDR3 has 17 amino acids. The J segment lost 3 bases and the V segment lost 1 base, leaving 7 bases of the junction unmatched. The CDR3 bases are TGCGCCAGCAGTCAATTTCACAGGGGGCTCGACTACAATGAGCAGTTCTTC. Translating it yields CASSQFHRGLDYNEQFF.

The CDR3 here is CASSPSWTEYNEQFF. CDR3 nucleotides: TGTGCCAGCAGCCCCTCATGGACAGAATACAATGAGCAGTTCTTC. The chain combines TRBV9 with TRBJ2-1; D may be TRBD1 (6 bases). V was cut by 4 bases and J by 4 bases, with 15 bases left in between. Germline values: CDR1 SGDLS, CDR2 YYNGEE. CDR3 size: 15 residues.

The CDR3 loop reads CASSPSGQGSSLHF. The CDR3 DNA reads as TGCGCCAGCAGCCCATCGGGACAGGGGAGCTCCCTCCACTTT. The rearrangement joins TRBV5-1 to TRBJ1-6; 10 positions match TRBD1. CDR1 is SGHRS, CDR2 YFSETQ, per germline. The CDR3 runs to 14 residues. The V and J ends lost 4 bases and 14 bases, in that order; junction bases with no gene match: 9.

The V and J genes are TRBV18 and TRBJ2-7, with TRBD2 identical over 7 bases. CDR3 length: 17 amino acids. V lost 2 bases and J lost 2; bases outside the gene matches: 12. Germline V lookup: CDR1 KGHSH, CDR2 LQKENI. The chain's CDR3 is CASSPMSGVGGTYEQYF. CDR3 in DNA: TGTGCCAGCTCACCAATGAGCGGGGTCGGGGGTACCTACGAGCAGTACTTC.

This clone was counted between two and nine times. This chain connects TRBV6-1 to TRBJ1-1, with D uncertain. The V end was cut by 4 bases, the J end by 1 base, with 7 bases between. The CDR3 contains 13 residues. From germline, CDR1 is MNHNS and CDR2 SASEGT. CDR3 coding DNA: TGTGCCAGCAGTGGTCCCTCGAACACTGAAGCTTTCTTT. Translating gives CASSGPSNTEAFF.

The chain joins TRBV6-5 to TRBJ2-2; weak D call: TRBD1 (6 bases). The length of the CDR3 is 14 residues. The germline gives CDR1 MNHEY, CDR2 SVGAGI. V lost 4 bases and J 5 bases, leaving 11 bases between the germline ends. The CDR3 region is CASSWTGTTGELFF. CDR3 in DNA: TGTGCCAGCAGTTGGACCGGGACAACCGGGGAGCTGTTTTTT.

The chain is built from TRBV29-1 and TRBJ2-5, with D possibly TRBD2 on 6 matching bases. The DNA matches TRBJ2-7 better at its end, which makes the J call doubtful. This CDR3 region has 13 residues. Germline V gene sequence: CDR1 SQVTM, CDR2 ANQGSEA. The CDR3: CSALAPGSYEQYF. CDR3 coding DNA: TGCAGCGCACTAGCTCCCGGGTCCTACGAGCAGTACTTC.

The DNA of the CDR3 is TGTGCCAGCAGCTTGGGCGGGACTAGCTCCTACGAGCAGTACTTC. This sequence encodes CASSLGGTSSYEQYF. The rearrangement links TRBV5-4 to TRBJ2-7; 8 nucleotides align to TRBD2. The V and J ends lost 0 bases and 0 bases, in that order; junction bases with no gene match: 2. The CDR3 covers 15 residues. Germline V CDR1 and CDR2: SGHNT, YYREEE (reference sequence). Using reference TRBV5-4 and TRBJ2-7 for the parts outside the CDR3, the full variable domain is ETGVTQSPTHLIKTRGQQVTLRCSSQSGHNTVSWYQQALGQGPQFIFQYYREEENGRGNFPPRFSGLQFPNYSSELNVNALELDDSALYLCASSLGGTSSYEQYFGPGTRLTVT.

The chain carries TRBV15 and TRBJ2-1; 10 bases fit TRBD1. The trim removed 5 bases at V and 4 bases at J, leaving 8 bases unmatched. Germline lookup yields CDR1 LNHNV and CDR2 YYDKDF (reference sequence). CDR3 length: 16 amino acids. Here the CDR3 DNA reads TGTGCCACCAGCTTAACCGGGACAGGGGTTTACAATGAGCAGTTCTTC. This translates into CATSLTGTGVYNEQFF.